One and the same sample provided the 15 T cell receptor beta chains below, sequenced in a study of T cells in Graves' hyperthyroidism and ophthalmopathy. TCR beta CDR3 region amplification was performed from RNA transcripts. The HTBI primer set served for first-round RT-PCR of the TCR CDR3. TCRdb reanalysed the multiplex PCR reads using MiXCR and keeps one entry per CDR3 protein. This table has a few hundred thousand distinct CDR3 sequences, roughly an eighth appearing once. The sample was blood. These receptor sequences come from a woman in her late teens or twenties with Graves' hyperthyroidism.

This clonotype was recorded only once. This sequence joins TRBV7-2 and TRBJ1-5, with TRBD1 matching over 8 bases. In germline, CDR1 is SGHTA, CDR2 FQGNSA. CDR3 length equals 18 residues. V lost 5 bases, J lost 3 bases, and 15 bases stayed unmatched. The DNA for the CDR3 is TGTGCCAGCAGCCCCGGGGGAGTTGGGACAGGCGACAATCAGCCCCAGCATTTT. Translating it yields CASSPGGVGTGDNQPQHF.

DNA for the CDR3: TGTGCCAGCAGCTCCCGTAGAGCCGGGGAGCTGTTTTTT. This sequence encodes CASSSRRAGELFF. The V call is TRBV7-3, the J call TRBJ2-2; D not resolved. V was clipped by 4 bases and J by 6 bases, with 9 bases between them. This CDR3 region has 13 residues. The germline V gene has CDR1 SGHTA and CDR2 FQGTGA.

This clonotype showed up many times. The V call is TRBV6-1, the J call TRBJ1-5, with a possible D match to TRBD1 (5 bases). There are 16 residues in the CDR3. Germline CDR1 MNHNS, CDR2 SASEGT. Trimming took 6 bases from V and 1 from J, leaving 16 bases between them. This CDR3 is CASRLNGRGSNQPQHF. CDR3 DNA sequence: TGTGCCAGCAGACTTAACGGACGGGGGAGCAATCAGCCCCAGCATTTT.

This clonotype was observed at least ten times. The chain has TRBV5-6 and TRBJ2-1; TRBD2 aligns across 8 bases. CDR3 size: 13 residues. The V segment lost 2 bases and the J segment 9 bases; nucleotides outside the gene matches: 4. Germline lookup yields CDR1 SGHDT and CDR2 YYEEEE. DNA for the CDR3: TGTGCCAGCAGCTTCGGGACTAGTAGTGAGCAGTTCTTC. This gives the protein CASSFGTSSEQFF.

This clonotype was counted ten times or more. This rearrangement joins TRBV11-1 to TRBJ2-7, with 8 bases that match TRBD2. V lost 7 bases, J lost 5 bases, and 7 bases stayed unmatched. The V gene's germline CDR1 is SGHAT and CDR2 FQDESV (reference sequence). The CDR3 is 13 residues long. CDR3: CASTSGSTNEQYF. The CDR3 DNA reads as TGTGCCAGCACAAGCGGGAGCACCAACGAGCAGTACTTC.

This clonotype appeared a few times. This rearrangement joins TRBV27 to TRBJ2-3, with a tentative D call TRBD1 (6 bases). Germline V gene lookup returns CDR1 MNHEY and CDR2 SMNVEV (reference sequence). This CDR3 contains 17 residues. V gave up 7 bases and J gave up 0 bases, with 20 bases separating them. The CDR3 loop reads CASNPGRDTTSTDTQYF. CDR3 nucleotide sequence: TGTGCCAGCAACCCTGGCCGGGACACCACTAGCACAGATACGCAGTATTTT.

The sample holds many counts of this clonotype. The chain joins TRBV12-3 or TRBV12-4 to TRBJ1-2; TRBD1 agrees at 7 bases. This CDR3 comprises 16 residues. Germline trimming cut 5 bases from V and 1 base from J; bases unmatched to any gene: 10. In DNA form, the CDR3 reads TGTGCCAGCAGTCCTAGGAGACAGGGACTTAACTATGGCTACACCTTC. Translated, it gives CASSPRRQGLNYGYTF.

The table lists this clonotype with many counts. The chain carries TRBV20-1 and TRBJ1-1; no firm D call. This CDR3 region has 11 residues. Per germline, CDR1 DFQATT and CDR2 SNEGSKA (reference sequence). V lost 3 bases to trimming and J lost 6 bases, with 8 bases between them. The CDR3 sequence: CSASREAEAFF. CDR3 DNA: TGCAGTGCTAGTCGGGAGGCTGAAGCTTTCTTT.

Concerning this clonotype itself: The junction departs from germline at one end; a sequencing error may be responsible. As DNA, the CDR3 is TGTGCCAGCAGTTTCGGGGGGCCGTACAATGGGCAGTTCTTC. This translates into CASSFGGPYNGQFF. The chain recombines TRBV27 with TRBJ2-1, with D tentatively TRBD2 (7 bases). CDR1 and CDR2 (germline): MNHEY, SMNVEV (reference sequence). The CDR3 sequence is 14 residues long.

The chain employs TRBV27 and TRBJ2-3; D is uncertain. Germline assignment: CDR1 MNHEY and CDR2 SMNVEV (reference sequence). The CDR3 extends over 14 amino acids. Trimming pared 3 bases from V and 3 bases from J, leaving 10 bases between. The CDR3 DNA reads TGTGCCAGCAGTTTTGTGGGGTCGACAGATACGCAGTATTTT. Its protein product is CASSFVGSTDTQYF.

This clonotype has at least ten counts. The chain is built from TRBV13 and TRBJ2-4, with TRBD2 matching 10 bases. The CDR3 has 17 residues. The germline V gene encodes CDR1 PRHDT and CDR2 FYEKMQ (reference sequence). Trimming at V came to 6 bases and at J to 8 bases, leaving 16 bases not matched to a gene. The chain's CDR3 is CASSDSRSGRAQDIQYF. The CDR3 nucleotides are TGTGCCAGCAGTGATAGTAGAAGCGGGAGGGCCCAGGACATTCAGTACTTC.

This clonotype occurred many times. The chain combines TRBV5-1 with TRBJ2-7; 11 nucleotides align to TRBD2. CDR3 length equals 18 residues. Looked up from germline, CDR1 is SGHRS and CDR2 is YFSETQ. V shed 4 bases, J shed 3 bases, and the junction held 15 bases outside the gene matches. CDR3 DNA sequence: TGCGCCAGCAGCCAATTGGATTATGGGACTAGCGGCCTCTACGAGCAGTACTTC. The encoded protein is CASSQLDYGTSGLYEQYF.

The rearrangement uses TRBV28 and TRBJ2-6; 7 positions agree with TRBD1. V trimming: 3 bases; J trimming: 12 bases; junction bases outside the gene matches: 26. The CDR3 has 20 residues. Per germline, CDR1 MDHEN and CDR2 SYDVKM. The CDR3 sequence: CASSLTLESYRGRPAGVLTF. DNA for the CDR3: TGTGCCAGCAGTTTGACCCTTGAATCCTACAGGGGCCGTCCGGCGGGCGTCCTGACTTTC.

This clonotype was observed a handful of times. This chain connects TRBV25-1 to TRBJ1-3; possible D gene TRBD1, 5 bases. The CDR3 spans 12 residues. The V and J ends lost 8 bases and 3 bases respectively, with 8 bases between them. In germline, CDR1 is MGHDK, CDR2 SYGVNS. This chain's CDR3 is CASVGDGNTIYF. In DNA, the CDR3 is TGTGCCAGCGTAGGGGATGGAAACACCATATATTTT.

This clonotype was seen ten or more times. The CDR3 nucleotides read TGTGCCAGCAGTTACTCCGCGGGACAGGGGTTTGAGTACTTC. Translation: CASSYSAGQGFEYF. The chain joins TRBV6-6 to TRBJ2-5; 10 nucleotides agree with TRBD1. The CDR3 totals 14 residues. Germline lookup yields CDR1 MNHNY and CDR2 SVGAGI (reference sequence). The trim removed 0 bases at V and 12 bases at J, leaving 7 bases unmatched.